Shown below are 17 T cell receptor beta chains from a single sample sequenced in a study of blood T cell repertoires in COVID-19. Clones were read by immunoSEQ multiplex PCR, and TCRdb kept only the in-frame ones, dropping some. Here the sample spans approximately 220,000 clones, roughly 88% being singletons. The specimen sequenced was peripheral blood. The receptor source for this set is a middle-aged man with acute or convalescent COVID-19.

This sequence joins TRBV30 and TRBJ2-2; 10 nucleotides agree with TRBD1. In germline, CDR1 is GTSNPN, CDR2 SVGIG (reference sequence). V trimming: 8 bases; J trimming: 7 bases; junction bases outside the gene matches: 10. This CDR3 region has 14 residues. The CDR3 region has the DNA TGTGCCGAGGACGACAGGGGGCTGAGCGGGGAGCTGTTTTTT. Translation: CAEDDRGLSGELFF.

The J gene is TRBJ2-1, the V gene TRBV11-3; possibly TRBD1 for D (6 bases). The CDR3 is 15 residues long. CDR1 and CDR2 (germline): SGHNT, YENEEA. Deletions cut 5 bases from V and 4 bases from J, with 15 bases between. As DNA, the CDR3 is TGTGCCAGCAGCCTCGGATCAGGGGCATACAATGAGCAGTTCTTC. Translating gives CASSLGSGAYNEQFF.

As DNA, the CDR3 is TGTGCCAGCAGTGACCGCCCGGGGGGCGCGGAGAATTCACCCCTCCACTTT. It is translated as CASSDRPGGAENSPLHF. The J gene is TRBJ1-6, the V gene TRBV6-4, with D possibly matching TRBD1 (6 bases). The CDR3 is 17 residues long. Per the germline V gene, CDR1 is MRHNA and CDR2 is SNTAGT. V lost 2 bases to trimming and J lost 7 bases, with 18 bases between them.

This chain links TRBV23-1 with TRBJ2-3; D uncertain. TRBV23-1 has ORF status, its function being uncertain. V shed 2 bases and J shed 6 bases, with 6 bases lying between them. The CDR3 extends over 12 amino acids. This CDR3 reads CASSQNRDTQYF. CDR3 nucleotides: TGCGCCAGCAGTCAAAATCGGGATACGCAGTATTTT.

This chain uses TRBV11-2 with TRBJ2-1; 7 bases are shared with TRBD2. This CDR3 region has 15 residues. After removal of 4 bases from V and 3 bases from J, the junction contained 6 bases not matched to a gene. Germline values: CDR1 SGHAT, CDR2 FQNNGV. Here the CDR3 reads CASSYSSGHYNEQFF. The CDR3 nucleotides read TGTGCCAGCAGCTACTCTAGCGGCCACTACAATGAGCAGTTCTTC.

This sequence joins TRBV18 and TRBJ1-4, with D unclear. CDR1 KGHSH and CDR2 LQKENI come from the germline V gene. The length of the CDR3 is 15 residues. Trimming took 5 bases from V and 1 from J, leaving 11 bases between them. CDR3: CASSVSGVTNEKLFF. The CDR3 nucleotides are TGTGCCAGCTCAGTGAGCGGGGTAACTAATGAAAAACTGTTTTTT. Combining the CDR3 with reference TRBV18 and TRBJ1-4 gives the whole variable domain NAGVMQNPRHLVRRRGQEARLRCSPMKGHSHVYWYRQLPEEGLKFMVYLQKENIIDESGMPKERFSAEFPKEGPSILRIQQVVRGDSAAYFCASSVSGVTNEKLFFGSGTQLSVL.

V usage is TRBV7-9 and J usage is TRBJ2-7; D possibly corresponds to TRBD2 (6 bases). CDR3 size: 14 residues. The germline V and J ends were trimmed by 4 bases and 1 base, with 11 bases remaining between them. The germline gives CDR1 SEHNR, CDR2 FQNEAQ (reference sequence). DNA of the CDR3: TGTGCCAGCAGCTCTTGGGAGGATTCCTACGAGCAGTACTTC. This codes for CASSSWEDSYEQYF.

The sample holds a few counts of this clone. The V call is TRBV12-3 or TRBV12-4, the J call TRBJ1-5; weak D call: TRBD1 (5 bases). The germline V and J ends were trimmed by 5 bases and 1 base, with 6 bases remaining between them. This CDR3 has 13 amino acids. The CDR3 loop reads CASSGQSNQPQHF. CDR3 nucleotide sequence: TGTGCCAGCAGTGGACAAAGCAATCAGCCCCAGCATTTT.

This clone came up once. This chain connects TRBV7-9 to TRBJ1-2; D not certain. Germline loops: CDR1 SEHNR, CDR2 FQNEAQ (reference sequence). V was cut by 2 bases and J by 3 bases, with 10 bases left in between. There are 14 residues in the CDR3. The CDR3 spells CASSLRVSDYGYTF. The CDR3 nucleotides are TGTGCCAGCAGCTTAAGAGTTTCGGACTATGGCTACACCTTC.

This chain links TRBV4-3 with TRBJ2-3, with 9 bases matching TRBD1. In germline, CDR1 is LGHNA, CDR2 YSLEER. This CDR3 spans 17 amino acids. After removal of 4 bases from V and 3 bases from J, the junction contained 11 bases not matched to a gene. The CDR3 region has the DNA TGCGCCAGCAGCCGCGAAGGGACAGGGCTTATTACAGATACGCAGTATTTT. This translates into CASSREGTGLITDTQYF.

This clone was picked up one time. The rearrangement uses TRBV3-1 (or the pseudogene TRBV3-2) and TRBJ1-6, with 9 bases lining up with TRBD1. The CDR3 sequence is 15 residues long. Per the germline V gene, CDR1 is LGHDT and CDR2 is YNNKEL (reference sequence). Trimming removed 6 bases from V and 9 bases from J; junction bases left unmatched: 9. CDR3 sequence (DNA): TGTGCCAGCAGGGGTCCGGGACAGGGCGTTTCACCCCTCCACTTT. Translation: CASRGPGQGVSPLHF.

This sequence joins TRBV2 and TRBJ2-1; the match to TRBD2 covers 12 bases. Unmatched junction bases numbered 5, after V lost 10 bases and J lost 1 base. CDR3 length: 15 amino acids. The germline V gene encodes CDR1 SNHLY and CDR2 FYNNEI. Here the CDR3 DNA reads TGTGCCACCCGACTAGCGGGAGATTCCTACAATGAGCAGTTCTTC. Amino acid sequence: CATRLAGDSYNEQFF.

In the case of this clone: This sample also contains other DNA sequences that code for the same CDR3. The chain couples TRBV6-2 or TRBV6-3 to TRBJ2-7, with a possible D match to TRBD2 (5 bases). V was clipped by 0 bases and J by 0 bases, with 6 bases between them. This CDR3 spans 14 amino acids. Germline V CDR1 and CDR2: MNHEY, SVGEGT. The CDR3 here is CASSYSDSSYEQYF. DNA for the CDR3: TGTGCCAGCAGTTACTCGGACTCCTCCTACGAGCAGTACTTC.

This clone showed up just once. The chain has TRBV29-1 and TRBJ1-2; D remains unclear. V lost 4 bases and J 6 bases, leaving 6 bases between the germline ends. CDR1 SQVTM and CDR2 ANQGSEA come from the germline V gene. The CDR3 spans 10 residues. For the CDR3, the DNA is TGCAGCGTTGGAGGGAATGGCTACACCTTC. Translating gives CSVGGNGYTF.

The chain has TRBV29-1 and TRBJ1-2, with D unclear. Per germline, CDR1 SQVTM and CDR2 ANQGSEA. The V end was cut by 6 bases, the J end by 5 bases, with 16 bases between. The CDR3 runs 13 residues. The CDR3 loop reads CSVVREPQYGYTF. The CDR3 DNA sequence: TGCAGCGTAGTAAGGGAGCCGCAATATGGCTACACCTTC.

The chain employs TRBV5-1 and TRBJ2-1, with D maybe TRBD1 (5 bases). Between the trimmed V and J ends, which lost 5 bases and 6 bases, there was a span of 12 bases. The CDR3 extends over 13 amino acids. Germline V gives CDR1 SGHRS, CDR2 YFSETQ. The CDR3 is CASRLDSSNEQFF. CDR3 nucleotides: TGCGCCAGCAGACTCGACAGCAGCAATGAGCAGTTCTTC.

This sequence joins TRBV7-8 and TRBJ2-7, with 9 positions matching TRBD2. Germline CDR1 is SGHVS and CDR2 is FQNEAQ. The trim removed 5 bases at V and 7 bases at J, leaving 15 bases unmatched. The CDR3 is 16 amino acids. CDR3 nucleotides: TGTGCCAGCAGCAAAACGCGACTAGCGGCGTCTCGAGAGCAGTACTTC. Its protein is CASSKTRLAASREQYF.